The 19 T cell receptor beta chains given below trace back to one sample, sequenced in a study of metastatic and nonmetastatic thyroid tumors. Thyroid surgery had not been preceded by any treatment in any patient. With MiXCR, TCRdb called clones anew from the PCR reads. This sample has under 40,000 clones, with around 15% found just once. The sequenced sample was blood. Every receptor here comes from a female donor with papillary thyroid cancer or a benign thyroid nodule (not recorded which). Some clones in this sample may be carry-over from other donors' samples.

This clone showed up just a few times. Compared with germline, one end of the junction differs, possibly owing to a read error. This sequence joins TRBV28 and TRBJ1-1; D may be TRBD1 (6 bases). From germline, CDR1 is MDHEN and CDR2 SYDVKM. This CDR3 comprises 15 residues. CDR3: CAISLCHRVETEAFF. CDR3 nucleotide sequence: TGTGCCATCAGTTTATGTCACAGGGTGGAAACTGAAGCTTTCTTT.

This clone was detected many times. This chain links TRBV7-9 with TRBJ2-3; no definite D call. Trimming shortened V by 3 bases and J by 2 bases, and 0 bases separated the two germline ends. CDR1 is SEHNR and CDR2 is FQNEAQ in the germline V gene (reference sequence). The CDR3 loop spans 11 amino acids. The CDR3, as DNA: TGTGCCAGCAGCTTCACAGATACGCAGTATTTT. Translation gives CASSFTDTQYF. Using reference TRBV7-9 and TRBJ2-3 for the parts outside the CDR3, the full variable domain is DTGVSQNPRHKITKRGQNVTFRCDPISEHNRLYWYRQTLGQGPEFLTYFQNEAQLEKSRLLSDRFSAERPKGSFSTLEIQRTEQGDSAMYLCASSFTDTQYFGPGTRLTVL.

In its sample, this clone was seen many times. The chain links TRBV10-2 to TRBJ2-1, with unresolved D. From germline, CDR1 is WSHSY and CDR2 SAAADI. This CDR3 comprises 11 residues. Trimming removed 2 bases from V and 8 bases from J, with 4 bases in between. The CDR3 DNA sequence: TGCGCCAGCAGTGAGGGCCATGAGCAGTTCTTC. Translation: CASSEGHEQFF.

The V and J genes are TRBV7-3 and TRBJ1-2, with D unclear. V lost 0 bases and J 10 bases, leaving 18 bases between the germline ends. Germline V gives CDR1 SGHTA, CDR2 FQGTGA. CDR3 size: 15 residues. The CDR3 DNA reads TGTGCCAGCAGCTTAACAAGCGAGGGCAGAGGTATCTACACCTTC. Translation: CASSLTSEGRGIYTF.

This clone appeared many times. This chain uses TRBV9 with TRBJ1-3, with 9 bases aligning to TRBD1. CDR3 size: 16 residues. Unmatched junction bases numbered 4, after V lost 2 bases and J lost 1 base. In germline, CDR1 is SGDLS, CDR2 YYNGEE. CDR3 DNA: TGTGCCAGCAGCGTGGAGGACAGGGGTTCTGGAAACACCATATATTTT. The encoded protein is CASSVEDRGSGNTIYF.

The sample holds many counts of this clone. This same CDR3 is encoded by further DNA sequences in the sample. The chain has TRBV20-1 and TRBJ2-3; 12 nucleotides line up with TRBD2. CDR1 DFQATT and CDR2 SNEGSKA come from the germline V gene (reference sequence). CDR3 size: 14 residues. The junction had 4 bases not matched to a gene; V was cut back by 6 bases and J by 3 bases. For the CDR3, the DNA is TGCAGTGCGCCGACTAGCGGGGGTACAGATACGCAGTATTTT. Its protein is CSAPTSGGTDTQYF.

This clone was seen at least ten times. This chain links TRBV5-1 with TRBJ2-1; 11 nucleotides align to TRBD2. V lost 2 bases and J lost 10; bases outside the gene matches: 8. The CDR3 spans 15 residues. Per the germline V gene, CDR1 is SGHRS and CDR2 is YFSETQ. The CDR3 coding sequence is TGCGCCAGCAGCTTAGGTAGCGGGGGGGTTGGGGAGCAGTTCTTC. As protein: CASSLGSGGVGEQFF.

The V call is TRBV18, the J call TRBJ2-3; 7 bases are a match to TRBD2. This CDR3 contains 15 residues. The V gene's germline CDR1 is KGHSH and CDR2 LQKENI. The V and J ends lost 5 bases and 4 bases, in that order; junction bases with no gene match: 9. CDR3: CASSKSGKAPDTQYF. The CDR3, as DNA: TGTGCCAGCTCAAAAAGCGGGAAGGCCCCAGATACGCAGTATTTT.

This clone was counted many times. The V and J genes are TRBV7-8 and TRBJ1-6; D call uncertain. The length of the CDR3 is 16 residues. Trimming took off 4 bases at V and 7 bases at J, with 17 bases between the two ends. CDR1 is SGHVS, CDR2 FQNEAQ, per germline. The CDR3 DNA reads TGTGCCAGCAGCTCCCTAGGCCAACAGAGCAATTCACCCCTCCACTTT. Translated: CASSSLGQQSNSPLHF. The full variable domain, with the rest looked up from reference TRBV7-8 and TRBJ1-6, is GAGVSQSPRYKVAKRGQDVALRCDPISGHVSLFWYQQALGQGPEFLTYFQNEAQLDKSGLPSDRFFAERPEGSVSTLKIQRTQQEDSAVYLCASSSLGQQSNSPLHFGNGTRLTVT.

This clone has ten or more counts. The CDR3 ends on some other residue instead of the conserved phenylalanine or tryptophan, so this is likely a read error. The chain joins TRBV7-8 to TRBJ1-2, with unresolved D. The CDR3 is made up of 15 amino acids. Between the trimmed V and J ends, which lost 5 bases and 0 bases, there was a span of 13 bases. CDR1 is SGHVS, CDR2 FQNEAQ, per germline. This chain's CDR3 is CASSPSGVPNYGYTL. The DNA of the CDR3 is TGTGCCAGCAGCCCTAGCGGGGTTCCTAACTATGGCTACACCCTC.

This clone was counted ten times or more. This chain uses TRBV14 with TRBJ1-2, with 7 nucleotides matching TRBD1. V trimming: 7 bases; J trimming: 2 bases; junction bases outside the gene matches: 4. The CDR3 contains 13 residues. Germline CDR1 reads SGHDN; CDR2 reads FVKESK. The CDR3 is CASTGGANYGYTF. CDR3 in DNA: TGTGCCAGCACAGGGGGAGCCAACTATGGCTACACCTTC.

This clone appeared many times. The rearrangement joins TRBV6-2 or TRBV6-3 to TRBJ2-4; no clear D. CDR1 is MNHEY and CDR2 is SVGEGT in the germline V gene. The CDR3 covers 16 residues. The germline V and J ends were trimmed by 2 bases and 0 bases, with 11 bases remaining between them. In nucleotides, the CDR3 is TGTGCCAGCAGTTACCACGGGTTACTAGCCAAAAACATTCAGTACTTC. Translation: CASSYHGLLAKNIQYF.

Comment on this clone: Mismatch with germline at one junction end may stem from a read error. The J gene is TRBJ2-7, the V gene TRBV2; D call uncertain. Germline assignment: CDR1 SNHLY and CDR2 FYNNEI. This CDR3 is built from 12 residues. The CDR3 protein is CASSELGSEPYF. The DNA of the CDR3 is TGTGCCAGCAGTGAATTGGGGTCCGAGCCGTACTTC.

This clone came up many times. The rearrangement links TRBV30 to TRBJ1-2; D uncertain. The germline CDR1 and CDR2 sequences are GTSNPN and SVGIG (reference sequence). The germline V and J ends were trimmed by 2 bases and 5 bases, with 9 bases remaining between them. The CDR3 extends over 12 amino acids. The CDR3 region has the DNA TGTGCCTGGAGTAAAAGGGAATATGGCTACACCTTC. Translated: CAWSKREYGYTF.

Notes on this clone: Being one base from a much bigger clone, this may be a read error. The V and J genes are TRBV9 and TRBJ2-3, with 11 bases aligning to TRBD2. The CDR3 length is 16 residues. Germline V gene data show CDR1 as SGDLS and CDR2 as YYNGEE. Unmatched junction bases numbered 10, after V lost 6 bases and J lost 4 bases. Written as DNA, the CDR3 is TGTGCCAGCATCTCCGCTTCTAGCGGGAGGTCAGATACGCAGTATTTT. Translation gives CASISASSGRSDTQYF. Full variable domain (outside the CDR3, taken from reference TRBV9 and TRBJ2-3): DSGVTQTPKHLITATGQRVTLRCSPRSGDLSVYWYQQSLDQGLQFLIQYYNGEERAKGNILERFSAQQFPDLHSELNLSSLELGDSALYFCASISASSGRSDTQYFGPGTRLTVL.

This clone is medium-sized in the sample. The genes are TRBV5-1 and TRBJ2-7; the match to TRBD2 covers 10 bases. The CDR3 is 17 residues long. V lost 4 bases and J lost 3; bases outside the gene matches: 13. Germline V gene lookup returns CDR1 SGHRS and CDR2 YFSETQ. Here the CDR3 DNA reads TGCGCCAGCAGCCTTAGACTAGCGGGTGCTCTAAGCTACGAGCAGTACTTC. Its protein product is CASSLRLAGALSYEQYF.

The sample holds many counts of this clone. The chain is built from TRBV18 and TRBJ1-1, with D possibly TRBD1 on 5 matching bases. The germline V gene has CDR1 KGHSH and CDR2 LQKENI. CDR3 length equals 15 residues. Trimming cost V 1 base and J 5 bases, with 14 bases left between them. The CDR3 region has the DNA TGTGCCAGCTCACCACTCCAGGGAAGTGGGACTGAAGCTTTCTTT. Encoded protein: CASSPLQGSGTEAFF.

This clone was seen a handful of times. The V call is TRBV6-1, the J call TRBJ2-1, with D hard to call. CDR1 and CDR2 (germline): MNHNS, SASEGT. The CDR3 contains 15 residues. V was pared by 6 bases and J by 3 bases, with 15 bases between. CDR3 amino acids: CASSVNAGIYNEQFF. CDR3 in DNA: TGTGCCAGCAGCGTTAACGCAGGTATCTACAATGAGCAGTTCTTC.

This clone was found many times. The gene calls are TRBV6-1 and TRBJ2-7, with TRBD1 matching 11 bases. In germline, CDR1 is MNHNS, CDR2 SASEGT. With 6 bases clipped from V and 4 bases from J, the junction kept 8 bases outside the gene matches. This CDR3 contains 15 residues. DNA of the CDR3: TGTGCCAGCAGGGAGGGACAGGGGGTGAAGTACGAGCAGTACTTC. It yields the protein CASREGQGVKYEQYF.